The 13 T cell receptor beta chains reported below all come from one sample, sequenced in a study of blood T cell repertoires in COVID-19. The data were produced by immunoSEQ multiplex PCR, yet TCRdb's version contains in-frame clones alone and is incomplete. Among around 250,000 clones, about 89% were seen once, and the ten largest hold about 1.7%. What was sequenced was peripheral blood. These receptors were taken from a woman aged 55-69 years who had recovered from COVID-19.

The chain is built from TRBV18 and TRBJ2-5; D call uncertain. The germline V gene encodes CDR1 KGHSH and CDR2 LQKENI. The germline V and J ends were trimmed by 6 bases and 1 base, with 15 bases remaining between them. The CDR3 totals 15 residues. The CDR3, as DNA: TGTGCCAGCTCCTGGCGGCTAGTGAGCCAAGAGACCCAGTACTTC. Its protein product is CASSWRLVSQETQYF.

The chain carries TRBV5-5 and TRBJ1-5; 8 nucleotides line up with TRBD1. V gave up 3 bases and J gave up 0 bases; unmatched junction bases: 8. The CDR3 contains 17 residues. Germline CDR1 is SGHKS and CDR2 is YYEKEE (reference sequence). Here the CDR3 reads CASSWTGKGDSNQPQHF. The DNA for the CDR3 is TGTGCCAGCAGCTGGACAGGGAAGGGGGATAGCAATCAGCCCCAGCATTTT.

CDR3 loop: CAGLPGWNQPQHF. CDR3 nucleotides: TGCGCCGGCCTCCCAGGGTGGAATCAGCCCCAGCATTTT. The V and J genes are TRBV10-1 and TRBJ1-5, with TRBD1 as a possible D gene (5 bases). The germline V gene encodes CDR1 WNHNN and CDR2 SYGVQD (reference sequence). The CDR3 consists of 13 residues. Trimming took off 11 bases at V and 4 bases at J, with 15 bases between the two ends.

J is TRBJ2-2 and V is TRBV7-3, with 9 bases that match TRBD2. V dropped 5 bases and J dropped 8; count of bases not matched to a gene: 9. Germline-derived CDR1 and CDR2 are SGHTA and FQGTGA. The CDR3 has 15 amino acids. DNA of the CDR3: TGTGCCAGCAGCCCTAGCGGGGCCCAGCTTGGGGAGCTGTTTTTT. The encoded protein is CASSPSGAQLGELFF.

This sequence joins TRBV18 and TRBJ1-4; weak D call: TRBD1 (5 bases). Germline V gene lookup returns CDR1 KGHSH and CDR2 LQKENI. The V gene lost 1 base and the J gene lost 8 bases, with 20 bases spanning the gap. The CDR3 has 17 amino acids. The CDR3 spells CASSPLLEIRGYEKLFF. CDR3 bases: TGTGCCAGCTCACCACTTTTAGAAATTCGGGGGTACGAAAAACTGTTTTTT.

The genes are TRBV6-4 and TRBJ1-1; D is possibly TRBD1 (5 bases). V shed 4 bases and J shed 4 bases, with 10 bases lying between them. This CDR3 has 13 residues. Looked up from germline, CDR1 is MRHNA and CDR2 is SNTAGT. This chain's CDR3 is CASSAGSFTEAFF. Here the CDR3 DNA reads TGTGCCAGCAGTGCAGGGTCTTTCACTGAAGCTTTCTTT.

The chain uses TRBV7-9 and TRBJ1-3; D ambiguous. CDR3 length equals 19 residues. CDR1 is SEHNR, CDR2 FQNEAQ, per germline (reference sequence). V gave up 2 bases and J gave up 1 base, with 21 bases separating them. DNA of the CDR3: TGTGCCAGCAGCTTATCGGGCGGGTCCATAAAAAGATCTGGAAACACCATATATTTT. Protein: CASSLSGGSIKRSGNTIYF.

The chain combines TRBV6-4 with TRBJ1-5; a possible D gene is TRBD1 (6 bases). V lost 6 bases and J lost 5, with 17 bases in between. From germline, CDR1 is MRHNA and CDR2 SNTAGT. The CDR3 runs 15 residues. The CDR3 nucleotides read TGTGCCAGCAGAGCTGTGGACAGCCCGGATCAGCCCCAGCATTTT. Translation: CASRAVDSPDQPQHF.

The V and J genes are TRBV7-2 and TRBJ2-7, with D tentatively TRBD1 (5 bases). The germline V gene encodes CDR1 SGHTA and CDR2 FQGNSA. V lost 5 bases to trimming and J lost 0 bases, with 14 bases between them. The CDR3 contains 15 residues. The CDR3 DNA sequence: TGTGCCAGCAGCGCCCGACAGTTGAGCTCCTACGAGCAGTACTTC. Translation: CASSARQLSSYEQYF.

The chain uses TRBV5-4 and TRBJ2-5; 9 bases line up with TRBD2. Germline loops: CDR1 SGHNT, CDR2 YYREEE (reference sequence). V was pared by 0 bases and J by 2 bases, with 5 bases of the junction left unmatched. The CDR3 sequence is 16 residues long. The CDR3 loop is CASSLGGSGGQETQYF. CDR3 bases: TGTGCCAGCAGCTTGGGGGGTAGCGGGGGACAAGAGACCCAGTACTTC.

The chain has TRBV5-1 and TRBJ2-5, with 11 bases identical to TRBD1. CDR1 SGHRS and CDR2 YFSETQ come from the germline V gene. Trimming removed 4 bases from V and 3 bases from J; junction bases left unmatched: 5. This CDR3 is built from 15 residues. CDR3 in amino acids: CASSPGTGGEETQYF. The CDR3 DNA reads TGCGCCAGCAGCCCAGGGACAGGGGGAGAAGAGACCCAGTACTTC.

The CDR3 spells CASSLFRLAGATDTQYF. In nucleotides, the CDR3 is TGTGCCAGCAGCCTATTCCGACTAGCGGGGGCCACAGATACGCAGTATTTT. This sequence joins TRBV14 and TRBJ2-3; TRBD2 matches 12 bases. The CDR3 totals 17 residues. Looked up from germline, CDR1 is SGHDN and CDR2 is FVKESK. The V segment lost 4 bases and the J segment 2 bases; nucleotides outside the gene matches: 7.

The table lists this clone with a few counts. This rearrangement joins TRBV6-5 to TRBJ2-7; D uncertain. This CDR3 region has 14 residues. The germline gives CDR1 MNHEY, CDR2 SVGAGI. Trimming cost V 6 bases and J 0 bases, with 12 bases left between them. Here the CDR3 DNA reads TGTGCCAGCAGCGGAACGAGGAGCTCCTACGAGCAGTACTTC. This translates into CASSGTRSSYEQYF.